One and the same sample provided the 3 T cell receptor beta chains below, sequenced in a study of blood T cell repertoires in COVID-19. Some clones are missing from TCRdb's copy, which holds only in-frame ones; the method was immunoSEQ multiplex PCR. The table shows approximately 150,000 clones, with 80% to 85% occurring only once. Sample: peripheral blood. Receptor source: a man in his 70s with active or convalescent COVID-19.

The chain employs TRBV5-1 and TRBJ2-5; a weak D match, TRBD1 (5 bases). This CDR3 is built from 15 residues. CDR1 and CDR2 (germline): SGHRS, YFSETQ. V lost 3 bases and J 1 base, leaving 13 bases between the germline ends. DNA of the CDR3: TGCGCCAGCAGCTCGGGTTTTGACAGCCAAGAGACCCAGTACTTC. Residues: CASSSGFDSQETQYF.

The CDR3 loop reads CAGAGGRPEAFF. The CDR3 DNA reads TGTGCCGGAGCAGGGGGTAGGCCTGAAGCTTTCTTT. The chain carries TRBV30 and TRBJ1-1, with TRBD1 matching over 7 bases. This CDR3 has 12 amino acids. CDR1 and CDR2 (germline): GTSNPN, SVGIG (reference sequence). Trimming cost V 8 bases and J 6 bases; bases outside gene matches: 9.

The chain uses TRBV7-9 and TRBJ2-2; unclear D gene. From germline, CDR1 is SEHNR and CDR2 FQNEAQ (reference sequence). The length of the CDR3 is 13 residues. Deletions cut 7 bases from V and 1 base from J, with 7 bases between. DNA for the CDR3: TGTGCCAGCACCCCCGGGAACACCGGGGAGCTGTTTTTT. Translation: CASTPGNTGELFF. Using reference TRBV7-9 and TRBJ2-2 for the parts outside the CDR3, the full variable domain is DTGVSQNPRHKITKRGQNVTFRCDPISEHNRLYWYRQTLGQGPEFLTYFQNEAQLEKSRLLSDRFSAERPKGSFSTLEIQRTEQGDSAMYLCASTPGNTGELFFGEGSRLTVL.